This entry concerns a single TCR beta chain. This record comes from a study of OX40 agonist ivuxolimab in advanced cancers. The V segment lost 4 bases and the J segment 4 bases; nucleotides outside the gene matches: 5. Germline V gives CDR1 SGHAT, CDR2 FQDESV (reference sequence). CDR3 length: 15 amino acids. Assay: immunoSEQ multiplex PCR; the TCRdb copy retains only in-frame clones and omits some. The sample includes over 65,000 clones, around 83% of them seen just once. The chain recombines TRBV11-1 with TRBJ2-2, with TRBD1 matching over 8 bases. The material sequenced was CD4+ or CD8+ T cells sorted from blood, taken in a trial of the OX40 agonist ivuxolimab. The sequence came from an adult with an advanced solid tumor such as melanoma, head and neck, liver or kidney cancer. In DNA form, the CDR3 reads TGTGCCAGCAGCTCCAGGGGGCTCGGCACCGGGGAGCTGTTTTTT. Residues: CASSSRGLGTGELFF.